Listed below are T cell receptor beta chains from one sample, sequenced in a study of blood T cell repertoires in COVID-19. Only in-frame clones appear in the TCRdb table, and some are missing; sequencing was by immunoSEQ multiplex PCR. The sample consists of more than 300,000 clones, roughly nine tenths of them appearing once. Sample: peripheral blood. Receptors originate from a woman aged 30 to 39 with COVID-19, enrolled during active disease. Each CDR3 is given with its conserved first and last residue. A D gene is named only where the DNA matches it firmly. Rows may omit the clone size; those that give it use once, few, many or a size class.

TRBD2	once	TRBV6-2/TRBV6-3	TRBJ2-3	18	CASSPWSGGAGGTDTQYF	TGTGCCAGCAGCCCCTGGAGCGGGGGGGCGGGGGGCACAGATACGCAGTATTTT
TRBD2	NA	TRBV9	TRBJ2-7	15	CASSGRSGANYEQYF	TGTGCCAGCAGCGGGAGGAGCGGGGCCAACTACGAGCAGTACTTC
NA	once	TRBV5-8	TRBJ2-5	13	CASSWTTQETQYF	TGTGCCAGCAGCTGGACAACACAAGAGACCCAGTACTTC
TRBD2	NA	TRBV5-1	TRBJ2-3	18	CASSLGAGLAGNADTQYF	TGCGCCAGCAGCTTGGGCGCAGGTCTAGCGGGGAACGCAGATACGCAGTATTTT
NA	once	TRBV10-3	TRBJ1-1	17	CAISESEGSGPDTEAFF	TGTGCCATCAGTGAGTCTGAGGGAAGCGGACCGGACACTGAAGCTTTCTTT
NA	NA	TRBV20-1	TRBJ2-4	11	CSAYQGYIQYF	TGCAGTGCTTATCAGGGGTACATTCAGTACTTC
TRBD1	NA	TRBV7-2	TRBJ1-4	16	CASSPDWQGANEKLFF	TGTGCCAGCAGCCCGGACTGGCAGGGGGCTAATGAAAAACTGTTTTTT
NA	NA	TRBV13	TRBJ2-7	13	CASSLQGVGEQYF	TGTGCCAGCAGCTTACAAGGGGTTGGCGAGCAGTACTTC
NA	NA	TRBV6-2/TRBV6-3	TRBJ2-2	15	CASSYRDRANGELFF	TGTGCCAGCAGTTACCGGGATCGGGCGAACGGGGAGCTGTTTTTT
TRBD2	NA	TRBV7-8	TRBJ2-3	15	CASSFGGGAIDTQYF	TGTGCCAGCAGCTTTGGCGGGGGGGCCATAGATACGCAGTATTTT
TRBD1	NA	TRBV27	TRBJ1-6	15	CASTTTTGANSPLHF	TGTGCCAGCACAACGACGACAGGGGCTAATTCACCCCTCCACTTT
TRBD1	NA	TRBV5-8	TRBJ1-2	14	CASTNGQGNYGYTF	TGTGCCAGCACCAACGGACAGGGAAACTATGGCTACACCTTC
NA	NA	TRBV7-9	TRBJ1-2	14	CASSLGRENYGYTF	TGTGCCAGCAGCTTAGGGCGGGAAAACTATGGCTACACCTTC
TRBD2	NA	TRBV7-9	TRBJ2-1	14	CASKRLAGSNEQFF	TGTGCCAGCAAGAGACTAGCGGGGTCCAATGAGCAGTTCTTC
NA	NA	TRBV19	TRBJ2-7	14	CASSAQLGRDEQYF	TGTGCCAGTAGTGCCCAACTCGGTCGGGACGAGCAGTACTTC
TRBD1	NA	TRBV18	TRBJ1-1	15	CASSLLGQGSAEAFF	TGTGCCAGCTCCCTACTAGGACAGGGTTCGGCTGAAGCTTTCTTT
NA	NA	TRBV19	TRBJ1-5	14	CASSPPGSNQPQHF	TGTGCCAGTAGCCCTCCGGGTAGCAATCAGCCCCAGCATTTT
TRBD1	NA	TRBV25-1	TRBJ1-5	18	CASETGTGGDCSIQPQHF	TGTGCCAGCGAGACCGGGACAGGGGGCGATTGTAGCATCCAGCCCCAGCATTTT
NA	NA	TRBV15	TRBJ1-5	16	CATSRDAQVSNQPQHF	TGTGCCACCAGCAGAGATGCGCAGGTTAGCAATCAGCCCCAGCATTTT
NA	NA	TRBV27	TRBJ1-1	12	CASKWGDTEAFF	TGTGCCAGCAAGTGGGGGGACACTGAAGCTTTCTTT
NA	NA	TRBV9	TRBJ2-2	16	CASSSRQILNTGELFF	TGTGCCAGCAGCTCACGACAGATACTGAACACCGGGGAGCTGTTTTTT
TRBD1	NA	TRBV18	TRBJ1-2	17	CASSTSRDRGRSDGYTF	TGTGCCAGCTCAACCTCCCGGGACAGGGGCCGTTCGGATGGCTACACCTTC
NA	few	TRBV6-5	TRBJ1-4	14	CASSYVGGGEKLFF	TGTGCCAGCAGTTATGTAGGGGGTGGGGAAAAACTGTTTTTT
TRBD2	NA	TRBV10-3	TRBJ2-3	18	CAISESRASGGALDTQYF	TGTGCCATCAGTGAGTCCAGAGCTAGCGGGGGGGCCTTGGATACGCAGTATTTT
TRBD1	NA	TRBV5-6	TRBJ2-3	15	CASSWSKGQGDTQYF	TGTGCCAGCAGCTGGTCAAAGGGACAGGGAGATACGCAGTATTTT
NA	NA	TRBV6-5	TRBJ1-6	15	CASRRIPEGGSSLHF	TGTGCCAGCAGGCGAATCCCGGAAGGAGGTTCATCCCTCCACTTT
NA	NA	TRBV5-6	TRBJ1-2	12	CASSFRGGSYTF	TGTGCCAGCAGCTTTAGGGGCGGAAGCTACACCTTC
TRBD2	NA	TRBV24-1	TRBJ2-1	16	CATSEFSGGSDNEQFF	TGTGCCACCAGTGAATTTAGCGGGGGGAGTGACAATGAGCAGTTCTTC
TRBD2	NA	TRBV15	TRBJ2-3	17	CATSIRRGGALTDTQYF	TGTGCCACCAGCATCCGCCGGGGGGGGGCGCTTACAGATACGCAGTATTTT
NA	NA	TRBV10-3	TRBJ1-2	13	CAISDVGAYGYTF	TGTGCCATCAGTGATGTGGGGGCGTATGGCTACACCTTC
NA	NA	TRBV11-3	TRBJ2-1	14	CASSRAGPYNEQFF	TGTGCCAGCAGCCGGGCGGGCCCCTACAATGAGCAGTTCTTC
NA	NA	TRBV27	TRBJ2-2	14	CASSIGVRTGELFF	TGTGCCAGCAGTATTGGAGTAAGAACCGGGGAGCTGTTTTTT
NA	NA	TRBV11-3	TRBJ2-1	15	CASSLDRGSHNEQFF	TGTGCCAGCAGCTTAGACCGGGGGAGTCACAATGAGCAGTTCTTC
NA	NA	TRBV15	TRBJ2-3	12	CATSRDGATQYF	TGTGCCACCAGCAGAGATGGGGCTACGCAGTATTTT
NA	NA	TRBV18	TRBJ1-4	13	CASSQGSGEKLFF	TGTGCCAGCTCACAGGGGTCAGGTGAAAAACTGTTTTTT
NA	NA	TRBV4-3	TRBJ2-7	14	CASSQRGGDYEQYF	TGCGCCAGCAGCCAAAGGGGGGGTGACTACGAGCAGTACTTC
TRBD2	once	TRBV7-2	TRBJ2-2	16	CASSTSARGGTGELFF	TGTGCCAGCAGCACCTCGGCGCGGGGGGGCACCGGGGAGCTGTTTTTT
TRBD1	NA	TRBV9	TRBJ2-2	17	CASSQNMKGAVTGELFF	TGTGCCAGCAGCCAGAATATGAAGGGGGCGGTCACCGGGGAGCTGTTTTTT
TRBD1	once	TRBV19	TRBJ1-3	13	CATRGISGNTIYF	TGTGCCACCAGGGGGATTTCTGGAAACACCATATATTTT
TRBD1	NA	TRBV4-1	TRBJ1-1	16	CASSQADRGGGTEAFF	TGCGCCAGCAGCCAAGCGGACAGGGGGGGCGGCACTGAAGCTTTCTTT